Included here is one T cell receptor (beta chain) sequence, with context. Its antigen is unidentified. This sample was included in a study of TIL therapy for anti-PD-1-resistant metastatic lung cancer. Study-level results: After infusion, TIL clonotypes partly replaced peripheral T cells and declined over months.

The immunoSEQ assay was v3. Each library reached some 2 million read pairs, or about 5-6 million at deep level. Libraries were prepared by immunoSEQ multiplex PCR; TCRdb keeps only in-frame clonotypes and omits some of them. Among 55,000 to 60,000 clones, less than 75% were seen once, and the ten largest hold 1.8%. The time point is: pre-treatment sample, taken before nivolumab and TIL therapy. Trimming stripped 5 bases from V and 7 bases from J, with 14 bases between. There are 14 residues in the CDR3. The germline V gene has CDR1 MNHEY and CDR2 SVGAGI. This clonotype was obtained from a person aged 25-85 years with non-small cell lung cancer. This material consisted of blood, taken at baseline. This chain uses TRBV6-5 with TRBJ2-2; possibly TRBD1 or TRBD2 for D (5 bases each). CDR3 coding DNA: TGTGCCAGCAGTGATCGGGACCGGATCGGGGAGCTGTTTTTT. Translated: CASSDRDRIGELFF.